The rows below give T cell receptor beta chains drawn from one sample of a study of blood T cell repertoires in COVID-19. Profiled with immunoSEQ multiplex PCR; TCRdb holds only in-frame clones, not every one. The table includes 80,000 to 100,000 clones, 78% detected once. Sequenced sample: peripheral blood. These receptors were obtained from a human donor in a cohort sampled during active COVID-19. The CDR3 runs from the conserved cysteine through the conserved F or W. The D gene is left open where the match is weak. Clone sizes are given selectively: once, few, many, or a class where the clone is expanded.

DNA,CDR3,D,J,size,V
TGTGCCAGCAGCCGGGTAGCGGGGGCCGGCTATGGCTACACCTTC,CASSRVAGAGYGYTF,-,TRBJ1-2,-,TRBV3-1/TRBV3-2
TGTGCCAGCAGTCGGGACAGGGGAGGCTACACCTTC,CASSRDRGGYTF,TRBD1,TRBJ1-2,-,TRBV6-5
TGCGCCAGCAGCCCCCCCGGCGGGGGACGCACAGATACGCAGTATTTT,CASSPPGGGRTDTQYF,TRBD2,TRBJ2-3,-,TRBV4-1
TGTGCCAGCAGCCAAAAATTGTCGGTAAAGGGAAAATTGTTAAGGGGGAACTATGGCTACACCTTC,CASSQKLSVKGKLLRGNYGYTF,-,TRBJ1-2,-,TRBV3-1/TRBV3-2
TGTGCCACCCTTCAAAGGGGCAGTGACTATGGCTACACCTTC,CATLQRGSDYGYTF,-,TRBJ1-2,-,TRBV19
TGTGCCAGCAGTGACGGGGGACAGGGATACTACGAGCAGTACTTC,CASSDGGQGYYEQYF,TRBD1,TRBJ2-7,medium-sized,TRBV2
TGTGCCACCAGTGATTCCGCACGGGAAGCAAGCGATGAGCAGTTCTTC,CATSDSAREASDEQFF,-,TRBJ2-1,-,TRBV24-1
TGCGCCAGCAGCTTAGGGACAAACCCTGAAGCTTTCTTT,CASSLGTNPEAFF,-,TRBJ1-1,-,TRBV5-1
TGTGCCAGCAGCTTGGGACTAGCGAACCACAATGAGCAGTTCTTC,CASSLGLANHNEQFF,TRBD2,TRBJ2-1,-,TRBV5-4
TGTGCCAGCAGTTTAAGCCAGGGAAGCTCACCCCTCCACTTT,CASSLSQGSSPLHF,-,TRBJ1-6,once,TRBV28